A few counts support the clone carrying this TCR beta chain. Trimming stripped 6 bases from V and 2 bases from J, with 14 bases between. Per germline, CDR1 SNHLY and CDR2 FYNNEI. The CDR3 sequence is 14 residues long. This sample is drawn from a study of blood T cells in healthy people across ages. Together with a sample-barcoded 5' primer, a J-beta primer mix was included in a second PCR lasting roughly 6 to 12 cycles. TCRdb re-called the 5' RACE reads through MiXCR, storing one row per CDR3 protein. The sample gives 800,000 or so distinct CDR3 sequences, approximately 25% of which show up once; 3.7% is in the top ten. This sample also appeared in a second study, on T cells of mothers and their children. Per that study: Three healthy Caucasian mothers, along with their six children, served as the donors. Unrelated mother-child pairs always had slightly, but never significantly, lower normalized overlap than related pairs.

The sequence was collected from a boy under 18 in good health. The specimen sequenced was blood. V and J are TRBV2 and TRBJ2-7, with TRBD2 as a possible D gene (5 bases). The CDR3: CASRPQTGTYEQYF. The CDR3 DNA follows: TGTGCCAGCAGACCCCAGACGGGGACCTACGAGCAGTACTTC.